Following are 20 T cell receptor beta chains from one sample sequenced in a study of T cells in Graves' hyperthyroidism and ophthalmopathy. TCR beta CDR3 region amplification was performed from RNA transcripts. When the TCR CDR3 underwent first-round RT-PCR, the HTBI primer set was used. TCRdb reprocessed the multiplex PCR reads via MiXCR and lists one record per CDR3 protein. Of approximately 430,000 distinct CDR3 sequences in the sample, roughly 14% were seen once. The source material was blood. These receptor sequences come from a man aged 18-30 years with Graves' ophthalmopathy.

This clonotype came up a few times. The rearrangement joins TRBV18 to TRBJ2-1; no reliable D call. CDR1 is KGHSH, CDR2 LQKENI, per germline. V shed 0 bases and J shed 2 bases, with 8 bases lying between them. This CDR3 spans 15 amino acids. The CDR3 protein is CASSPPGSAYNEQFF. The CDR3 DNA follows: TGTGCCAGCTCACCACCAGGCAGCGCCTACAATGAGCAGTTCTTC.

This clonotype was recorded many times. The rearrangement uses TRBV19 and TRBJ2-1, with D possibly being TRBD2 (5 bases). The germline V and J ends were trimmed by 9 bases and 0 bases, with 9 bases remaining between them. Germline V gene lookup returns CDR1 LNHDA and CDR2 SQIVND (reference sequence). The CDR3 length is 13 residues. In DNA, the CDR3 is TGTGCCAGCCGACGGGACTCCTACAATGAGCAGTTCTTC. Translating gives CASRRDSYNEQFF.

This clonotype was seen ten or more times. The CDR3 is CAISQTGQRWEQYF. CDR3 DNA sequence: TGTGCCATCAGCCAAACGGGACAGAGGTGGGAGCAGTACTTC. The genes are TRBV10-3 and TRBJ2-7; 7 nucleotides match TRBD1. The CDR3 contains 14 residues. CDR1 ENHRY and CDR2 SYGVKD come from the germline V gene. After removal of 6 bases from V and 7 bases from J, the junction contained 12 bases not matched to a gene.

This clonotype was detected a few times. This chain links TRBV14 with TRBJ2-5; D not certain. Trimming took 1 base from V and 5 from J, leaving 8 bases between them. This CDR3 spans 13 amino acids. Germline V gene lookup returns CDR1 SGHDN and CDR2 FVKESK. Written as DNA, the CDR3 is TGTGCCAGCAGCCAAGGTCTAGGTGAGACCCAGTACTTC. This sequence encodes CASSQGLGETQYF.

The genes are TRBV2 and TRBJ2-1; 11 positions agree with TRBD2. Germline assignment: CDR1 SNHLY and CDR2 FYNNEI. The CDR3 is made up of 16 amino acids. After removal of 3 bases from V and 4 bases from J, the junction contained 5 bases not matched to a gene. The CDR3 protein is CASSDTSGGEYNEQFF. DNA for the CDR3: TGTGCCAGCAGTGATACTAGCGGGGGCGAATACAATGAGCAGTTCTTC.

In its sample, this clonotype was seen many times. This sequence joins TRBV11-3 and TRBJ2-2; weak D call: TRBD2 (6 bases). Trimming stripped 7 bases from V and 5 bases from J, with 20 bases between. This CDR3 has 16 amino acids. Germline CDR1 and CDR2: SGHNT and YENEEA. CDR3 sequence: CASTTFWGDGTGELFF. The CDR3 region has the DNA TGTGCCAGCACCACATTCTGGGGGGATGGGACCGGGGAGCTGTTTTTT.

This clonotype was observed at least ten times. The CDR3 bases are TGTGCCAGCAGCTTAGATGGTGGTAGGACTAGCGGGGCCCTAGGGACCCAGTACTTC. It is translated as CASSLDGGRTSGALGTQYF. This chain connects TRBV11-2 to TRBJ2-5, with TRBD2 matching over 12 bases. The ends lost 0 bases at V and 7 bases at J; junction bases unmatched: 15. The CDR3 is made up of 19 amino acids. Per the germline V gene, CDR1 is SGHAT and CDR2 is FQNNGV.

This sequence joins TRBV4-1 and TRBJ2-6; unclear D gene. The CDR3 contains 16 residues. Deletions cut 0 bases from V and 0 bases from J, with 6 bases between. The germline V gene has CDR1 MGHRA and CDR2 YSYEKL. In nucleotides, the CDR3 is TGCGCCAGCAGCCAAGATTGGGTCTCTGGGGCCAACGTCCTGACTTTC. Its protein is CASSQDWVSGANVLTF.

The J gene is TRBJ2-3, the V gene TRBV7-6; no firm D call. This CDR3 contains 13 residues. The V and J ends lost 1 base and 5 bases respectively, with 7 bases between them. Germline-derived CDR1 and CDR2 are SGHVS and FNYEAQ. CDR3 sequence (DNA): TGTGCCAGCAGCTTAGAACCGGTAGATACGCAGTATTTT. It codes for CASSLEPVDTQYF.

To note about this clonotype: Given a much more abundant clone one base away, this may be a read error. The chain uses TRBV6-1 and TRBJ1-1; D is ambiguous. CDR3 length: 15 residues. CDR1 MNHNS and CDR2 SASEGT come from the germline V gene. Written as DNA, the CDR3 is TGTGCCAGCAGTGCCGCCATCTTCATGAACACTGGAGCTTTCTTT. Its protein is CASSAAIFMNTGAFF.

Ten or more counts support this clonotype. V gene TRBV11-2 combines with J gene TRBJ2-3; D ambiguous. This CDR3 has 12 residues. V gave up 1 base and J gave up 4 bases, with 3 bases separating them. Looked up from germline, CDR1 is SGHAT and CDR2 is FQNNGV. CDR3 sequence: CASSLVADTQYF. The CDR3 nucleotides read TGTGCCAGCAGCTTAGTGGCAGATACGCAGTATTTT.

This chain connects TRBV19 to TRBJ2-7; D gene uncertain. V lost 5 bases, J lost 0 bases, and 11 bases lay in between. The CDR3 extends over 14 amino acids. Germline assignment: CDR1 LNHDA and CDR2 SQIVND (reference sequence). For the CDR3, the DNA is TGTGCCAGTAGTTCGGACGGAAGCTCCTACGAGCAGTACTTC. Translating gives CASSSDGSSYEQYF.

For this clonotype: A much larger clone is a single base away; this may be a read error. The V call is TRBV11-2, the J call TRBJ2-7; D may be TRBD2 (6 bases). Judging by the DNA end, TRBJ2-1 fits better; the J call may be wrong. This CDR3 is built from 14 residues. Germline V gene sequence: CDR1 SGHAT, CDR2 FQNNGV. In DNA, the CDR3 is TGTGCCAGCAGCCTAACTAGCCGAGCCTACGAGCAGTTCTTC. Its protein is CASSLTSRAYEQFF.

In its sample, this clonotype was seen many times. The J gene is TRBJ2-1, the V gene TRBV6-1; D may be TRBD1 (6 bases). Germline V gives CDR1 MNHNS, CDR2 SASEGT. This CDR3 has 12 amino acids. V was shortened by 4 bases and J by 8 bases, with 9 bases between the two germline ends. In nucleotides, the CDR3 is TGTGCCAGCAGTGGGACAGCAGATGAGCAGTTCTTC. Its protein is CASSGTADEQFF.

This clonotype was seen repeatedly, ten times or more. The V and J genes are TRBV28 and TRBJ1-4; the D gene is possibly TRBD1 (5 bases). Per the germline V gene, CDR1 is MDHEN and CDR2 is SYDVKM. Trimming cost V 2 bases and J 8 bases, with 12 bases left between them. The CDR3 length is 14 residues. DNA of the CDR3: TGTGCCAGCAGTTTACGACAGTACGGAGAAAAACTGTTTTTT. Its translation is CASSLRQYGEKLFF.

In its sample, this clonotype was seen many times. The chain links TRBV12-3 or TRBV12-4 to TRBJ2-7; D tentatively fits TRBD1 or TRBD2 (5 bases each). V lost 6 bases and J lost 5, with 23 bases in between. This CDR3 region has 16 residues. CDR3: CASRVRGESARHEQYF. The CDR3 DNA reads TGTGCCAGCAGGGTCAGAGGGGAGTCGGCAAGGCACGAGCAGTACTTC.

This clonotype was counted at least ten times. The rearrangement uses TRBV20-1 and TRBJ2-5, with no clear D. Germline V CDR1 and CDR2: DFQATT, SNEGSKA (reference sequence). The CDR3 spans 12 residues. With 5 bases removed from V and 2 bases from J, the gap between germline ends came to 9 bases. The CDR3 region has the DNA TGCAGTGCTCCGCTGAGTCAAGAGACCCAGTACTTC. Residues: CSAPLSQETQYF.

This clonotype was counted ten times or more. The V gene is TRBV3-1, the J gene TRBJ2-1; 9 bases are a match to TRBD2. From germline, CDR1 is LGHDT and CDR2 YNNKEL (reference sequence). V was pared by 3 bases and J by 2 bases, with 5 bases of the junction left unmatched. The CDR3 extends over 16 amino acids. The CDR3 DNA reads TGTGCCAGCAGCCAGATGGCTAGCGGGGCCTACAATGAGCAGTTCTTC. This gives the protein CASSQMASGAYNEQFF.

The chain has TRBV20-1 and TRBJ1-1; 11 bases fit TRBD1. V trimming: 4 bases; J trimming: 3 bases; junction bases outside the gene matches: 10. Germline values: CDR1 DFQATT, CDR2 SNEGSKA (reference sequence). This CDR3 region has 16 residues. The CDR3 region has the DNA TGCAGTGCTAACCGGGACAGGGGGGCCTGGGACACTGAAGCTTTCTTT. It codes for CSANRDRGAWDTEAFF.

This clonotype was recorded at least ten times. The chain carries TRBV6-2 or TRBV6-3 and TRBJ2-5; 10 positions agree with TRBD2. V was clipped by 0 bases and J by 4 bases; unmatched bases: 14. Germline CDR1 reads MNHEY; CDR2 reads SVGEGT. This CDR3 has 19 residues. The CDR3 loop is CASSYSSIRTSGVGETQYF. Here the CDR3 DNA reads TGTGCCAGCAGTTACTCTTCTATTCGGACTAGCGGCGTGGGAGAGACCCAGTACTTC.